What follows are 12 T cell receptor beta chains derived from one specimen sequenced in a study of blood T cell repertoires in COVID-19 (dated by TCRdb to the early 2020s). The protocol used for the library was the immunoSEQ multiplex PCR assay. The immuneACCESS repertoire file appears here via TCRdb, limited to in-frame rearrangements. These files lack a portion of the clones; in checked studies, under half of the deficit traces to unresolved V genes, and the cause of the others is not known. This sample gives some 350,000 clones in total; around four fifths of them show up just once. The leading ten clones occupy 2.5% to 3% of the sample. Sequenced material: peripheral blood. The receptors shown here come from a man aged 25-45 years with active or convalescent COVID-19.

The V call is TRBV6-4, the J call TRBJ2-6; a weak D match, TRBD1 (5 bases). The CDR3 totals 14 residues. The V end was cut by 6 bases, the J end by 4 bases, with 10 bases between. Germline V gene sequence: CDR1 MRHNA, CDR2 SNTAGT. For the CDR3, the DNA is TGTGCCAGCAGCCCAGGGTCAGGGGCCAACGTCCTGACTTTC. It is translated as CASSPGSGANVLTF.

This chain connects TRBV6-1 to TRBJ1-4, with D unclear. Germline V CDR1 and CDR2: MNHNS, SASEGT. V was pared by 1 base and J by 4 bases, with 10 bases between. The length of the CDR3 is 15 residues. The CDR3: CASSEVADFNEKLFF. The CDR3 bases are TGTGCCAGCAGTGAAGTGGCAGACTTTAATGAAAAACTGTTTTTT.

This clone was counted only a few times. The chain combines TRBV3-1 (or the pseudogene TRBV3-2) with TRBJ1-3; 7 bases align to TRBD1. The CDR3 has 14 residues. CDR1 is LGHDT and CDR2 is YNNKEL in the germline V gene (reference sequence). V lost 4 bases, J lost 7 bases, and 7 bases stayed unmatched. This CDR3 is CASSRTGGGNTIYF. The DNA of the CDR3 is TGTGCCAGCAGCCGGACAGGCGGCGGGAACACCATATATTTT.

CDR3 region: CASSLGTGAWSEKLFF. In DNA form, the CDR3 reads TGCGCCAGCAGCTTGGGGACAGGGGCCTGGAGTGAAAAACTGTTTTTT. The genes are TRBV5-1 and TRBJ1-4, with 9 bases lining up with TRBD1. Germline CDR1 and CDR2: SGHRS and YFSETQ. After removal of 0 bases from V and 7 bases from J, the junction contained 7 bases not matched to a gene. The CDR3 sequence is 16 residues long.

In regard to this clone: This same CDR3 is encoded by further DNA sequences in the sample. The chain is built from TRBV6-5 and TRBJ2-1, with TRBD2 identical over 7 bases. Trimming took 2 bases from V and 5 from J; bases not matched to a gene: 9. This CDR3 spans 16 amino acids. Germline V gene lookup returns CDR1 MNHEY and CDR2 SVGAGI. As DNA, the CDR3 is TGTGCCAGCAGTTACCTGTGGACTAGTGGAAACAATGAGCAGTTCTTC. This codes for CASSYLWTSGNNEQFF.

The rearrangement joins TRBV6-5 to TRBJ1-5, with TRBD1 as a possible D gene (6 bases). Between the trimmed V and J ends, which lost 10 bases and 6 bases, there was a span of 10 bases. CDR1 and CDR2 (germline): MNHEY, SVGAGI. The CDR3 is 11 residues long. This chain's CDR3 is CAMRGFQPQHF. The CDR3 bases are TGTGCCATGAGGGGGTTTCAGCCCCAGCATTTT.

There are a few counts of this clone. This chain connects TRBV11-2 to TRBJ2-3; TRBD2 aligns across 9 bases. J was trimmed by 2 bases and V by 4 bases; bases with no gene match: 10. CDR3 length: 17 residues. Looked up from germline, CDR1 is SGHAT and CDR2 is FQNNGV. The CDR3 sequence is CASSSSRLAGTTDTQYF. The CDR3 DNA sequence: TGTGCCAGCAGCTCCAGTCGGCTAGCGGGAACCACAGATACGCAGTATTTT.

V gene TRBV7-6 combines with J gene TRBJ2-4, with D possibly TRBD1 on 6 matching bases. The CDR3 loop spans 15 amino acids. With 1 base removed from V and 9 bases from J, the gap between germline ends came to 16 bases. Germline V CDR1 and CDR2: SGHVS, FNYEAQ. CDR3 sequence (DNA): TGTGCCAGCAGCTTAGAGGGGGACCTGCGCGGCATTCAGTACTTC. Translation gives CASSLEGDLRGIQYF.

This chain uses TRBV29-1 with TRBJ1-2, with TRBD1 identical over 8 bases. The V gene's germline CDR1 is SQVTM and CDR2 ANQGSEA. J gave up 7 bases and V 7 bases, and 11 bases lay outside the gene matches. The CDR3 contains 13 residues. The CDR3 protein is CSERTGLDGGYTF. The CDR3 DNA is TGCAGCGAGCGGACAGGGCTGGATGGTGGCTACACCTTC.

This chain connects TRBV7-2 to TRBJ1-1, with a weak D call TRBD1 (6 bases). Germline lookup yields CDR1 SGHTA and CDR2 FQGNSA. The CDR3 runs to 13 residues. Trimming removed 1 base from V and 11 bases from J, with 14 bases in between. The CDR3 DNA is TGTGCCAGCAGCTTAGGAGGGGGGGGTCTCGCTTTCTTT. Protein: CASSLGGGGLAFF.

This chain joins TRBV11-3 and TRBJ1-1, with D hard to call. Germline-derived CDR1 and CDR2 are SGHNT and YENEEA. Trimming took off 1 base at V and 8 bases at J, with 11 bases between the two ends. The CDR3 spans 13 residues. CDR3: CASSLVTATEAFF. The CDR3 bases are TGTGCCAGCAGCTTAGTTACAGCTACCGAAGCTTTCTTT.

Written as DNA, the CDR3 is TGTGCCTGGTTGGCGGGCTACGAGCAGTACTTC. Translated: CAWLAGYEQYF. The J gene is TRBJ2-7, the V gene TRBV30; tentatively, D is TRBD2 (5 bases). Germline CDR1 GTSNPN, CDR2 SVGIG (reference sequence). Trimming cost V 5 bases and J 3 bases, with 8 bases left between them. The CDR3 has 11 residues.